Sequencing of this T cell receptor beta chain was carried out in a study of vaccination effects on CD4 cells after COVID-19. Per germline, CDR1 SGHRS and CDR2 YFSETQ. This CDR3 spans 16 amino acids. The trim removed 5 bases at V and 3 bases at J, leaving 12 bases unmatched. Assay used: immunoSEQ multiplex PCR; TCRdb lists only in-frame clones, some missing. The sample has 13,000 to 15,000 clones, 60% to 80% seen once. Study-level points and caveats: A shortage of convalescent patients and an absence of early post-infection timepoints characterized the study. Late in the post-vaccination period, infection-induced and vaccine-induced clones underwent marked clonal contraction.

Note on this clone: Its antigen is not identified.

Sequencing was preceded by expansion of antigen-specific CD4+ T cells with viral peptide pools in the ViraFEST assay. It was after nine to eleven days of culture that CD4+ T cells were isolated. Two-dose BNT162b2 or mRNA-1273 vaccination was given to participants. The TCR sequence derives from a human donor who received a COVID-19 vaccine. This specimen was CD4+ T cells from PBMCs cultured with HCoV-NL63 spike peptides, taken after COVID-19 vaccination. This chain joins TRBV5-1 and TRBJ2-7; 9 bases line up with TRBD1. The CDR3 region is CASSGRGQGKVYEQYF. The CDR3 bases are TGCGCCAGCAGTGGCCGGGGACAGGGTAAGGTCTACGAGCAGTACTTC.